This T cell receptor beta chain was sequenced for a study of blood T cell repertoires in COVID-19. Study as a whole: Some COVID-19 samples were acute and others convalescent; all came from the United States, Italy and Spain. From T cells, B-cell-depleted T cells, or PBMCs came the material, which was cDNA or gDNA.

As handled by the study authors: How many nucleated cells were present was estimated from reference gene primer amplification. Clones were sequenced by immunoSEQ multiplex PCR, and TCRdb holds only the in-frame ones, with some missing. V, J and clone size are those of that table, while D and trimming were read from the DNA. Among over 150,000 clones listed, 65% to 85% were seen once. The receptor's source is a woman of 80 years or more with acute or convalescent COVID-19. The sample comprised peripheral blood.

CDR3 DNA: TGCGCCAGCAGCTGGGGCCCAGGGGCGCCCACCGGGGAGCTGTTTTTT. Amino acid sequence: CASSWGPGAPTGELFF. V gene TRBV5-1 combines with J gene TRBJ2-2; D may be TRBD1 (6 bases). The CDR3 runs 16 residues. Germline CDR1 reads SGHRS; CDR2 reads YFSETQ. V lost 3 bases to trimming and J lost 4 bases, with 16 bases between them.